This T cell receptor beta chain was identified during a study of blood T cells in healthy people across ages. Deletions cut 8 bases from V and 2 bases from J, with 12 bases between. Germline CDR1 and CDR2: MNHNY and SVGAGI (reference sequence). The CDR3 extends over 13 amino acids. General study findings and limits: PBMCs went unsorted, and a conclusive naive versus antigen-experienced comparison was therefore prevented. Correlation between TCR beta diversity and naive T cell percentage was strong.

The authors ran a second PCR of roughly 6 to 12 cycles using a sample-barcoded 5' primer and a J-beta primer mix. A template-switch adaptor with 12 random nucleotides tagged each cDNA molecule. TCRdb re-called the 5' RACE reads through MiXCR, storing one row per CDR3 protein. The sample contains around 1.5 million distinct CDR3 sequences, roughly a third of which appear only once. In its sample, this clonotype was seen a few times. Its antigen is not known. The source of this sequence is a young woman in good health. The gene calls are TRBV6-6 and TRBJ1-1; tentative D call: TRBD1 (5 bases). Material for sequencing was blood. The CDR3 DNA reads TGTGCCAGCGGGGACCACCCCAACACTGAAGCTTTCTTT. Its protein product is CASGDHPNTEAFF.